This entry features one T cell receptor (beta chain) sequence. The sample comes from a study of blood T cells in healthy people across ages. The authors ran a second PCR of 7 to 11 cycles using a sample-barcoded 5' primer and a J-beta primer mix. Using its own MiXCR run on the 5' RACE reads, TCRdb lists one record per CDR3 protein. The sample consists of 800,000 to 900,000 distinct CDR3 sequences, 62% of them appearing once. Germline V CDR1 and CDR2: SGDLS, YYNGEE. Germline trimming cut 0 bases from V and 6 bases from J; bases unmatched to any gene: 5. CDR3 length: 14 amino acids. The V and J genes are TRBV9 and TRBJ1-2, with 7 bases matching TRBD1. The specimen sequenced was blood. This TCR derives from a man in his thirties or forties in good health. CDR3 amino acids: CASSVGRGINGYTF. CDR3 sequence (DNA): TGTGCCAGCAGCGTAGGCAGGGGGATAAATGGCTACACCTTC.